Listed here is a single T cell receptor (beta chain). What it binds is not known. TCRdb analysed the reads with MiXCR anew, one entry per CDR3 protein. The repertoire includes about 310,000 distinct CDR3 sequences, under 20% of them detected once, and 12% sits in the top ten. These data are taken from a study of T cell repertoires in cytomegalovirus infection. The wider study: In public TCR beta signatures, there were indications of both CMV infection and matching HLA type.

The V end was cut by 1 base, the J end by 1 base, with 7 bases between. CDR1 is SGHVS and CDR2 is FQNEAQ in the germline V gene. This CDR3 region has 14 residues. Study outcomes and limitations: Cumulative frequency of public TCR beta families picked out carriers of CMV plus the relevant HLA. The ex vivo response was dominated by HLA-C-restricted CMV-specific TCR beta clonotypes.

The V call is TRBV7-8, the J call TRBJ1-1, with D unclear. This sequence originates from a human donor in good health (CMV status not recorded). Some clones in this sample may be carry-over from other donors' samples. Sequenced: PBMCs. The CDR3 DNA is TGTGCCAGCAGCTTAGATCAGCAGAACACTGAAGCTTTCTTT. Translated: CASSLDQQNTEAFF. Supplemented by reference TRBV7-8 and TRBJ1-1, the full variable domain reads GAGVSQSPRYKVAKRGQDVALRCDPISGHVSLFWYQQALGQGPEFLTYFQNEAQLDKSGLPSDRFFAERPEGSVSTLKIQRTQQEDSAVYLCASSLDQQNTEAFFGQGTRLTVV.